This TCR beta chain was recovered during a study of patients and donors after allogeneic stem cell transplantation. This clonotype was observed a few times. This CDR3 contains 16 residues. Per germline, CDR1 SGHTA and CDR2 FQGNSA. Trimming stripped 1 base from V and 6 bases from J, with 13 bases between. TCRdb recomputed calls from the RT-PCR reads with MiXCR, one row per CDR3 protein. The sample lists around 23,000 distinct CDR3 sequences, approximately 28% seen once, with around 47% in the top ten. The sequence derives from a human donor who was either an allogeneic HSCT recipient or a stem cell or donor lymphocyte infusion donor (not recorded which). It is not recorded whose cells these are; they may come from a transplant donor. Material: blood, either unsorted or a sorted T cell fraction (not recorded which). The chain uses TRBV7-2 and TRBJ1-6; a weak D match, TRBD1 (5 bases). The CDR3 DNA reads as TGTGCCAGCAGCTTAGGGACCGGGACGGTTAATTCACCCCTCCACTTT. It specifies CASSLGTGTVNSPLHF.